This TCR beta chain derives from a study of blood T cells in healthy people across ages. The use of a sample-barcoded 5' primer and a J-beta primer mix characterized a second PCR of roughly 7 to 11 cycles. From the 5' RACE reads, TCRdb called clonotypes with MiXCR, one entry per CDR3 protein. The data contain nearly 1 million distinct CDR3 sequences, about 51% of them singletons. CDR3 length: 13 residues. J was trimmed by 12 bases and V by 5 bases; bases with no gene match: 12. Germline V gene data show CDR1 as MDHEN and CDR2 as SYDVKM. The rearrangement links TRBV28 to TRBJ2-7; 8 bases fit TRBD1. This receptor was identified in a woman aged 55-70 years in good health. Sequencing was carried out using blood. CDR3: CASSVQRQGTPYF. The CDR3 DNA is TGTGCCAGCAGTGTACAGAGACAGGGGACGCCGTACTTC. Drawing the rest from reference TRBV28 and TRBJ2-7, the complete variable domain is DVKVTQSSRYLVKRTGEKVFLECVQDMDHENMFWYRQDPGLGLRLIYFSYDVKMKEKGDIPEGYSVSREKKERFSLILESASTNQTSMYLCASSVQRQGTPYFGPGTRLTVT.